The 25 T cell receptor beta chains below all came from one sample that was sequenced in a study of T cells in Graves' hyperthyroidism and ophthalmopathy. RNA transcripts yielded amplified TCR beta CDR3 regions. First-round RT-PCR of the TCR CDR3 relied on the HTBI primer set. Via MiXCR, TCRdb re-called the multiplex PCR reads, giving one row per CDR3 protein. Of about half a million distinct CDR3 sequences listed, approximately 23% were seen once; the top ten hold about 53%. Input material: blood. Receptor source: a woman in her 70s with Graves' ophthalmopathy.

This clonotype occurred many times. V gene TRBV28 combines with J gene TRBJ1-2; D is unresolved. CDR1 and CDR2 (germline): MDHEN, SYDVKM. CDR3 size: 13 residues. The germline V and J ends were trimmed by 1 base and 4 bases, with 7 bases remaining between them. The CDR3 sequence: CASSLLQIYGYTF. The CDR3 DNA is TGTGCCAGCAGTTTATTACAGATCTATGGCTACACCTTC.

In its sample, this clonotype was seen a few times. The chain recombines TRBV11-2 with TRBJ2-3; D is unclear. From germline, CDR1 is SGHAT and CDR2 FQNNGV. V lost 1 base and J 3 bases, leaving 17 bases between the germline ends. The CDR3 is made up of 17 amino acids. CDR3 amino acids: CASSLAIVVDRTDTQYF. CDR3 DNA sequence: TGTGCCAGCAGCTTAGCCATAGTGGTTGATAGGACAGATACGCAGTATTTT.

Comment on this clonotype: The conserved closing phenylalanine or tryptophan is absent in this CDR3, likely reflecting a read error. The J gene is TRBJ2-3, the V gene TRBV28; TRBD2 is a possible D gene (6 bases). Between the trimmed V and J ends, which lost 3 bases and 5 bases, there was a span of 15 bases. The CDR3 has 15 residues. Germline CDR1 is MDHEN and CDR2 is SYDVKM. As DNA, the CDR3 is TGTGCCAGCAGTTTCTTCCGGGGGAAGGGAGATACGCAGTATTCT. It codes for CASSFFRGKGDTQYS.

The chain combines TRBV5-1 with TRBJ2-3, with 7 bases identical to TRBD1. The germline CDR1 and CDR2 sequences are SGHRS and YFSETQ. The CDR3 is 14 residues long. Trimming removed 5 bases from V and 0 bases from J; junction bases left unmatched: 3. CDR3 in DNA: TGCGCCAGCAGACCGGGACAGAGCACAGATACGCAGTATTTT. Its protein product is CASRPGQSTDTQYF.

Ten or more counts support this clonotype. The chain links TRBV28 to TRBJ2-7; 8 positions agree with TRBD1. The V gene's germline CDR1 is MDHEN and CDR2 SYDVKM. This CDR3 spans 15 amino acids. V trimming: 4 bases; J trimming: 7 bases; junction bases outside the gene matches: 12. As DNA, the CDR3 is TGTGCCAGCAGTTCCTCCGGGACAGGTACGGAGGAGCAGTACTTC. Translating gives CASSSSGTGTEEQYF. The full variable domain, in which reference TRBV28 and TRBJ2-7 provide the parts outside the CDR3, is DVKVTQSSRYLVKRTGEKVFLECVQDMDHENMFWYRQDPGLGLRLIYFSYDVKMKEKGDIPEGYSVSREKKERFSLILESASTNQTSMYLCASSSSGTGTEEQYFGPGTRLTVT.

This clonotype was counted between two and nine times. The chain links TRBV19 to TRBJ2-3; maybe TRBD1 (5 bases). V shed 5 bases and J shed 2 bases, with 14 bases lying between them. The CDR3 sequence is 15 residues long. Germline lookup yields CDR1 LNHDA and CDR2 SQIVND (reference sequence). The CDR3 is CASSLGYRYTDTQYF. The CDR3, as DNA: TGTGCCAGTAGTCTCGGATACAGGTACACAGATACGCAGTATTTT.

This clonotype was counted ten times or more. The rearrangement uses TRBV6-2 or TRBV6-3 and TRBJ1-5; D not certain. V dropped 2 bases and J dropped 3 bases, with 17 bases sitting between them. The CDR3 runs to 17 residues. CDR1 and CDR2 (germline): MNHEY, SVGEGT. CDR3 coding DNA: TGTGCCAGCAGTTACCGGACGGGATCTTGGGACAATCAGCCCCAGCATTTT. Translated, it gives CASSYRTGSWDNQPQHF.

In its sample, this clonotype was seen a few times. The chain carries TRBV7-2 and TRBJ1-2; TRBD1 matches at 8 bases. Unmatched junction bases numbered 5, after V lost 1 base and J lost 4 bases. Germline values: CDR1 SGHTA, CDR2 FQGNSA. The length of the CDR3 is 15 residues. The CDR3: CASSLGIGTGYGYTF. CDR3 in DNA: TGTGCCAGCAGCTTAGGAATCGGGACAGGCTATGGCTACACCTTC.

This clonotype occurred many times. The chain joins TRBV7-2 to TRBJ2-2; 10 nucleotides align to TRBD2. The CDR3 has 17 amino acids. CDR1 and CDR2 (germline): SGHTA, FQGNSA. The V gene end was trimmed by 4 bases and the J gene end by 7 bases; junction bases not matched to a gene: 12. CDR3 in DNA: TGTGCCAGCAGCTCCCCCTCTAGCGGGAGCGTGCACGGGGAGCTGTTTTTT. This codes for CASSSPSSGSVHGELFF. The full variable domain, completed using reference TRBV7-2 and TRBJ2-2, is GAGVSQSPSNKVTEKGKDVELRCDPISGHTALYWYRQSLGQGLEFLIYFQGNSAPDKSGLPSDRFSAERTGGSVSTLTIQRTQQEDSAVYLCASSSPSSGSVHGELFFGEGSRLTVL.

This sequence joins TRBV6-2 or TRBV6-3 and TRBJ2-4; possibly TRBD1 for D (5 bases). This CDR3 spans 17 amino acids. Trimming removed 0 bases from V and 1 base from J, with 13 bases in between. From germline, CDR1 is MNHEY and CDR2 SVGEGT. The CDR3 protein is CASSYSRQGSAKNIQYF. The CDR3 nucleotides read TGTGCCAGCAGTTACTCGAGGCAGGGTTCGGCCAAAAACATTCAGTACTTC.

The CDR3 DNA reads as TGTGCCAGCAGTTCGGGACAGGGGTTTGGGAGCACTGAAGCTTTCTTT. This encodes CASSSGQGFGSTEAFF. The chain carries TRBV6-2 or TRBV6-3 and TRBJ1-1, with 10 positions matching TRBD1. Trimming took 4 bases from V and 4 from J; bases not matched to a gene: 9. The CDR3 length is 16 residues. Looked up from germline, CDR1 is MNHEY and CDR2 is SVGEGT.

The chain links TRBV5-5 to TRBJ1-6; the D gene is possibly TRBD1 (6 bases). The CDR3 is 15 residues long. Trimming took 4 bases from V and 7 from J, leaving 15 bases between them. Germline values: CDR1 SGHKS, CDR2 YYEKEE (reference sequence). The CDR3 nucleotides read TGTGCCAGCAGCGTCACCTGGCAGGGGAATTCACCCCTCCACTTT. Amino acids: CASSVTWQGNSPLHF.

Comments on this clonotype: Sequence at one end of the junction differs from germline and may be a read error. The rearrangement links TRBV6-2 or TRBV6-3 to TRBJ1-3, with unresolved D. This CDR3 has 12 residues. CDR1 is MNHEY, CDR2 SVGEGT, per germline. CDR3 sequence: CASKTSGDTIYF. As DNA, the CDR3 is TGTGCCAGCAAGACCTCTGGAGACACCATATATTTT.

The chain combines TRBV19 with TRBJ2-1, with TRBD2 matching 12 bases. V gave up 5 bases and J gave up 5 bases; unmatched junction bases: 4. The CDR3 contains 15 residues. Germline assignment: CDR1 LNHDA and CDR2 SQIVND (reference sequence). Written as DNA, the CDR3 is TGTGCCAGTAGTTCGACTAGCGGGAGACACAATGAGCAGTTCTTC. Its protein product is CASSSTSGRHNEQFF.

The chain has TRBV9 and TRBJ2-2; a weak D match, TRBD1 (6 bases). The CDR3 length is 16 residues. From germline, CDR1 is SGDLS and CDR2 YYNGEE. Trimming removed 0 bases from V and 0 bases from J, with 9 bases in between. This CDR3 reads CASSVGEGANTGELFF. For the CDR3, the DNA is TGTGCCAGCAGCGTAGGAGAGGGGGCGAACACCGGGGAGCTGTTTTTT.

This clonotype was picked up a small number of times. V and J are TRBV10-3 and TRBJ2-1, with D perhaps matching TRBD1 (6 bases). V shed 10 bases and J shed 4 bases, with 11 bases lying between them. The CDR3 has 12 residues. Germline CDR1 and CDR2: ENHRY and SYGVKD. The CDR3 DNA reads TGTGCCAGCAAAAGGGGGTACAATGAGCAGTTCTTC. This sequence encodes CASKRGYNEQFF.

In this sample, this clonotype turned up many times. This sequence joins TRBV27 and TRBJ2-3, with TRBD1 matching 11 bases. The CDR3 is made up of 15 amino acids. Per germline, CDR1 MNHEY and CDR2 SMNVEV (reference sequence). Germline trimming cut 2 bases from V and 4 bases from J; bases unmatched to any gene: 2. DNA of the CDR3: TGTGCCAGCAGTTTAAGGACAGGGGGCGCAGATACGCAGTATTTT. It specifies CASSLRTGGADTQYF.

In regard to this clonotype: A single base separates this from a much larger clone, so it may be a read error. The rearrangement joins TRBV12-3 or TRBV12-4 to TRBJ2-5, with a tentative D call TRBD2 (6 bases). The length of the CDR3 is 14 residues. The DNA for the CDR3 is TGTGCCTGCAGTACCCGACTAGGAAAGGAGACCCAGTACTTC. Residues: CACSTRLGKETQYF.

This clonotype has at least ten counts. The chain uses TRBV7-9 and TRBJ1-6; D not certain. Trimming removed 8 bases at V and 7 bases at J, with 21 bases between. The CDR3 has 16 residues. Germline loops: CDR1 SEHNR, CDR2 FQNEAQ (reference sequence). CDR3 sequence (DNA): TGTGCCAGCGCCTCTTTGGTCCGGGGAGCCAATTCACCCCTCCACTTT. It codes for CASASLVRGANSPLHF.

This clonotype was seen a handful of times. V usage is TRBV3-1 and J usage is TRBJ1-1, with TRBD1 matching over 7 bases. The CDR3 has 14 amino acids. CDR1 and CDR2 (germline): LGHDT, YNNKEL (reference sequence). V lost 6 bases to trimming and J lost 1 base; unmatched junction nucleotides: 5. For the CDR3, the DNA is TGTGCCAGCAGACAGACAGGGCAGAACACTGAAGCTTTCTTT. Translation: CASRQTGQNTEAFF. Variable domain in full (rest from reference TRBV3-1 and TRBJ1-1): DTAVSQTPKYLVTQMGNDKSIKCEQNLGHDTMYWYKQDSKKFLKIMFSYNNKELIINETVPNRFSPKSPDKAHLNLHINSLELGDSAVYFCASRQTGQNTEAFFGQGTRLTVV.

Comments on this clonotype: This likely came from a read error, as a far larger clone is one base away. This CDR3 reads CASSPKEAQYF. CDR3 in DNA: TGTGCCAGCAGCCCCAAAGAGGCCCAGTACTTC. The rearrangement links TRBV7-2 to TRBJ2-5, with D unresolved. The germline CDR1 and CDR2 sequences are SGHTA and FQGNSA. This CDR3 contains 11 residues.

The chain has TRBV19 and TRBJ2-1; D tentatively fits TRBD1 or TRBD2 (5 bases each). CDR3 length equals 14 residues. The germline V gene has CDR1 LNHDA and CDR2 SQIVND (reference sequence). V was clipped by 10 bases and J by 7 bases, with 20 bases between them. CDR3 nucleotides: TGTGCCATAGGGACCGGGGCCCCCAGGAATGAGCAGTTCTTC. Translating gives CAIGTGAPRNEQFF.

Turning to this clonotype: The junction shows a germline mismatch at one end, possibly a read error. V and J are TRBV12-3 or TRBV12-4 and TRBJ2-3; D gene unclear. CDR3 size: 11 residues. Here the CDR3 reads CASSPSRTQCF. The CDR3 DNA is TGTGCCAGCAGTCCCTCGCGGACGCAGTGTTTT.

Remarks on this clonotype: Compared with germline, one end of the junction differs, possibly owing to a read error. The chain is built from TRBV30 and TRBJ1-2, with TRBD1 matching 10 bases. The CDR3 has 14 residues. Germline V gene lookup returns CDR1 GTSNPN and CDR2 SVGIG (reference sequence). This CDR3 reads CAWGVGDRGYGYTF. CDR3 nucleotides: TGTGCCTGGGGTGTAGGGGACAGGGGCTATGGCTACACCTTC.

This sequence joins TRBV5-1 and TRBJ1-1; 7 bases agree with TRBD1. Germline CDR1 is SGHRS and CDR2 is YFSETQ. The CDR3 runs 16 residues. The ends lost 0 bases at V and 4 bases at J; junction bases unmatched: 9. CDR3 residues: CASSLEGGGRGTEAFF. In DNA form, the CDR3 reads TGCGCCAGCAGCTTGGAGGGAGGGGGCAGGGGCACTGAAGCTTTCTTT.